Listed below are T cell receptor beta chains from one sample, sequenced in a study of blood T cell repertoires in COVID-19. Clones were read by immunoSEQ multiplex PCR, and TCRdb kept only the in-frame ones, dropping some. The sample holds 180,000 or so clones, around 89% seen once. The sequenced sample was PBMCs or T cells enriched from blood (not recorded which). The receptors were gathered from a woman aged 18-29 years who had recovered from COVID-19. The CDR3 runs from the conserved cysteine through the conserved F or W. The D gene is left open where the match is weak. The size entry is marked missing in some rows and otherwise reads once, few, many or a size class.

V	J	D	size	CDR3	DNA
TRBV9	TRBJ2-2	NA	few	CASSVATRNTGELFF	TGTGCCAGCAGCGTAGCGACTAGGAACACCGGGGAGCTGTTTTTT
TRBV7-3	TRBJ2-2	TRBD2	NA	CASSPGTSGSTGELFF	TGTGCCAGCAGCCCGGGGACTAGCGGGAGTACCGGGGAGCTGTTTTTT
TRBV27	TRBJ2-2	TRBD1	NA	CASSSPGQGRTGELFF	TGTGCCAGCAGTTCTCCGGGACAGGGGAGGACCGGGGAGCTGTTTTTT
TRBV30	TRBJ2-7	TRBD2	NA	CAWASGSVGGYEQYF	TGTGCCTGGGCCAGCGGGAGTGTGGGAGGCTACGAGCAGTACTTC
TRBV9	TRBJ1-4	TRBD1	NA	CASSPRDRYNEKLFF	TGTGCCAGCAGCCCCAGGGACAGATATAATGAAAAACTGTTTTTT
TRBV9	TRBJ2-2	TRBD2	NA	CASSVARASGRRELFF	TGTGCCAGCAGCGTAGCTAGGGCTAGCGGGAGAAGGGAGCTGTTTTTT
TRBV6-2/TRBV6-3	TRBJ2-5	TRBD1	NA	CASSRTGGGETQYF	TGTGCCAGCAGTCGGACAGGGGGGGGAGAGACCCAGTACTTC
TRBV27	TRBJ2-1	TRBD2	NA	CASSYETGLAGGPDNEQFF	TGTGCCAGCAGCTACGAGACGGGACTAGCGGGAGGACCAGACAATGAGCAGTTCTTC
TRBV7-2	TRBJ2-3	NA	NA	CASSLFGITDTQYF	TGTGCCAGCAGCTTATTCGGGATCACAGATACGCAGTATTTT
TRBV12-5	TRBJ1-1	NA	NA	CASGLLPTGNTEAFF	TGTGCTAGTGGTTTGCTACCCACAGGGAACACTGAAGCTTTCTTT
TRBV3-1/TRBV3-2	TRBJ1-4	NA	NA	CASSQVGGGFLFF	TGTGCCAGCAGCCAAGTGGGAGGTGGGTTCCTGTTTTTT
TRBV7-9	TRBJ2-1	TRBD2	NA	CASSLASLGLAGGGNEQFF	TGTGCCAGCAGCTTAGCCTCACTAGGACTAGCGGGAGGCGGCAATGAGCAGTTCTTC
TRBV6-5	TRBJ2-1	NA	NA	CASSNGLRRVGEQFF	TGTGCCAGCTCGAACGGACTTCGCCGGGTGGGTGAGCAGTTCTTC
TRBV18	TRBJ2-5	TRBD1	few	CASSPRQGAETQYF	TGTGCCAGCTCACCAAGACAGGGGGCAGAGACCCAGTACTTC
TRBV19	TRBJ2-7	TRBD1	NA	CASSIDRTGVYEQYF	TGTGCCAGTAGTATAGACCGGACAGGAGTCTACGAGCAGTACTTC
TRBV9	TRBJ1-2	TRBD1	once	CASSSRTGRYGYTF	TGTGCCAGCAGCTCCCGGACAGGGCGGTATGGCTACACCTTC